This T cell receptor (beta chain) stems from a study of blood T cell repertoires in COVID-19. About the study: Samples taken during acute and convalescent COVID-19 were collected in the United States, Italy and Spain. T cells, B-cell-depleted T cells, or PBMCs provided the cDNA or gDNA that served as material.

Cohort assignment relied on participant-reported clinical history. Trimming removed 0 bases at V and 0 bases at J, with 10 bases between. This CDR3 has 16 amino acids. Per the germline V gene, CDR1 is MGHRA and CDR2 is YSYEKL. Repertoires were generated with immunoSEQ multiplex PCR, while TCRdb's copy carries only in-frame clones and drops some. The sample lists about 400,000 clones, about 87% occurring once. This sequence originates from a woman aged 45 to 65 who had recovered from COVID-19. This rearrangement joins TRBV4-1 to TRBJ2-3, with D unclear. Specimen: PBMCs or T cells enriched from blood (not recorded which). CDR3 nucleotides: TGCGCCAGCAGCCAAGAGGCTCACGCAAGCACAGATACGCAGTATTTT. Its protein is CASSQEAHASTDTQYF.